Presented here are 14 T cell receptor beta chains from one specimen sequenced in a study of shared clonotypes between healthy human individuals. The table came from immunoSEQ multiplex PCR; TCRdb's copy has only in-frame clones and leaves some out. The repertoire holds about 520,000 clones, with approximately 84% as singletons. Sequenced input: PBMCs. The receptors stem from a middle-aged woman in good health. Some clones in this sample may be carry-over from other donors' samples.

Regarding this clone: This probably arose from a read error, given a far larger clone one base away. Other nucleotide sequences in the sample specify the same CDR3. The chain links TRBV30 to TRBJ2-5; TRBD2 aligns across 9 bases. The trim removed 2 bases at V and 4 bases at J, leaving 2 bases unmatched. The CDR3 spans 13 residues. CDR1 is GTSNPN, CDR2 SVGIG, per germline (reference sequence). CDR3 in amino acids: CAWSQLAGETQYF. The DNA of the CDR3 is TGTGCCTGGAGTCAACTAGCGGGAGAGACCCAGTACTTC.

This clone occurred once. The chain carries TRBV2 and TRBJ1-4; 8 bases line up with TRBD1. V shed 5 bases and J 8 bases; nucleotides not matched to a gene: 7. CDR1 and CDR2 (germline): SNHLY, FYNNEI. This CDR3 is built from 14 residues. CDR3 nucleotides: TGTGCCAGCAGTCCGGACAGGGAAGGGGAAAAACTGTTTTTT. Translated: CASSPDREGEKLFF.

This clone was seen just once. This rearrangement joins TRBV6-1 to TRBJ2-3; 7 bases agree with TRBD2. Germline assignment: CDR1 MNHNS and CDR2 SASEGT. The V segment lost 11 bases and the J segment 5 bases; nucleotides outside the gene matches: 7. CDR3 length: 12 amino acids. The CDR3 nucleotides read TGTGCCGGAGCGGGATGGTTAGATACGCAGTATTTT. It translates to CAGAGWLDTQYF.

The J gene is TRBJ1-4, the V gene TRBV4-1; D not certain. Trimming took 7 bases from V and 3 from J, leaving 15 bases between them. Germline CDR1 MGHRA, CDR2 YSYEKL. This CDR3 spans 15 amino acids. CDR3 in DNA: TGCGCCAGCACCCCTAACACGTTAGCTAATGAAAAACTGTTTTTT. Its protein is CASTPNTLANEKLFF.

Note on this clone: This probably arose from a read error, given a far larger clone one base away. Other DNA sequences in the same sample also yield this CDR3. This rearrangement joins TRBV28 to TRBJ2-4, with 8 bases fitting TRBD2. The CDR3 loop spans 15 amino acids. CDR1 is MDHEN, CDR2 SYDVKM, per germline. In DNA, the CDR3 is TGTGCTAGCAGTTTCCCCGGCGGGAGGAAAAACATTCAGTACTTC. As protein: CASSFPGGRKNIQYF.

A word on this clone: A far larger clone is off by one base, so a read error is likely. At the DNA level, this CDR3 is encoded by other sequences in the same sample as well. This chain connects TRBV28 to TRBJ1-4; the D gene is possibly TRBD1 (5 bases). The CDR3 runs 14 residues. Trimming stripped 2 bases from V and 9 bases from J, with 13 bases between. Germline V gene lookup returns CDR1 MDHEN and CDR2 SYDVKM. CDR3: CASSLGAGTQKLFF. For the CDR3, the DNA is TGTGCCAGCAGTTTAGGGGCAGGTACCCAAAAACTGTTTTTT.

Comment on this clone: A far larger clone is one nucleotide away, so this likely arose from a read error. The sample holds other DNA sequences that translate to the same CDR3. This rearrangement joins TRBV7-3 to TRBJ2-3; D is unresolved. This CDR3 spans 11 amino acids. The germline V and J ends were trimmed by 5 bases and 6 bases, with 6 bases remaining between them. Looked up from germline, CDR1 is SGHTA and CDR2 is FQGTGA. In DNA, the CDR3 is TGTGCCAGCAGCATCACTGATACGCAGTATTTT. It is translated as CASSITDTQYF.

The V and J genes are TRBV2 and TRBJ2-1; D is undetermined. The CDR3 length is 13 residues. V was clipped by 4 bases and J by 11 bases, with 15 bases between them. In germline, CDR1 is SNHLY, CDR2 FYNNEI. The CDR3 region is CASSGDTGDKQFF. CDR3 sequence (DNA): TGTGCCAGCAGTGGGGATACTGGGGATAAGCAGTTCTTC.

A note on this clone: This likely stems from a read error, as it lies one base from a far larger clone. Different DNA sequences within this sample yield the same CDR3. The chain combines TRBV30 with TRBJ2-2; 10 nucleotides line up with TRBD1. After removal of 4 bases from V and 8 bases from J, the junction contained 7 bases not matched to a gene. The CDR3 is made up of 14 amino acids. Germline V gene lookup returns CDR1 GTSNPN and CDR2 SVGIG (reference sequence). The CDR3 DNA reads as TGTGCCTGGACATTGACAGGGGGCGCGGGGGAGCTGTTTTTT. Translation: CAWTLTGGAGELFF.

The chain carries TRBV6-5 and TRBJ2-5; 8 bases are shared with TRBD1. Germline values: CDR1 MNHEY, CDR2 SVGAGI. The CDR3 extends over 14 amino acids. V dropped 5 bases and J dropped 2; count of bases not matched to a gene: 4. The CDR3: CASSPWTGQETQYF. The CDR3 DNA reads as TGTGCCAGCAGTCCTTGGACAGGGCAAGAGACCCAGTACTTC.

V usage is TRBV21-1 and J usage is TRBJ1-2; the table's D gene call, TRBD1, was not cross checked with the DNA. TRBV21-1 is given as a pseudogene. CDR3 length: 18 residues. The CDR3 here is CASSKGPDRVGLNYGYTF. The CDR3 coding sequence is TGTGCCAGCAGCAAAGGGCCGGACAGGGTGGGATTAAACTATGGCTACACCTTC.

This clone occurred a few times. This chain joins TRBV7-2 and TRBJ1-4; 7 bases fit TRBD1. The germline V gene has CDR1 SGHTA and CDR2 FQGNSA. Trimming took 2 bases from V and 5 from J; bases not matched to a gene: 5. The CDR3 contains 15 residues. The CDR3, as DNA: TGTGCCAGCAGCTTAAACAGGGGCGCAAATGAAAAACTGTTTTTT. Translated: CASSLNRGANEKLFF.

The CDR3 loop reads CASSFPGQVPGNTIYF. CDR3 coding DNA: TGTGCCAGCAGTTTTCCGGGACAGGTCCCTGGAAACACCATATATTTT. This chain links TRBV28 with TRBJ1-3; TRBD1 aligns across 8 bases. CDR3 length: 16 amino acids. CDR1 is MDHEN and CDR2 is SYDVKM in the germline V gene. V dropped 3 bases and J dropped 2; count of bases not matched to a gene: 6.

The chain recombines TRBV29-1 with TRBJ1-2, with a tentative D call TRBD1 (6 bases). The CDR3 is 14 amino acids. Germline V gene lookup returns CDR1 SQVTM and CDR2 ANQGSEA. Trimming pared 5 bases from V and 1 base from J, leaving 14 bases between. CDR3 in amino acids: CSVRAGDFNYGYTF. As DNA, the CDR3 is TGCAGCGTTCGGGCAGGGGATTTTAACTATGGCTACACCTTC.